This T cell receptor (beta chain) was identified during a study of shared clonotypes between healthy human individuals. The study, taken as a whole, reports: Shared clonotypes across all four donors exceeded non-shared ones in generation probability.

Donors were healthy HIV-negative adults without recently reported acute infections or vaccinations. CD4+ cells underwent separation, giving CD45RA+ naive and CD45RA-negative memory subsets. This CDR3 region has 13 residues. The V end lost 0 bases, the J end lost 2 bases, and 4 bases lay between the germline ends. Per the germline V gene, CDR1 is MNHEY and CDR2 is SVGAGI. An assay was performed, and its level was deep. Assay: immunoSEQ multiplex PCR; the TCRdb copy retains only in-frame clones and omits some. The sample shows about 2.4 million clones, under 95% of them seen only once. This clone has only a few counts. Its antigen is unidentified. In the same sample, other DNA sequences code for this CDR3.

The source of this sequence is a man in his late teens or twenties in good health. Some clones in this sample may be carry-over from other donors' samples. Sequencing was carried out using naive CD4+ T cells from PBMCs. Subset: CD45RA+ positively selected. This sequence joins TRBV6-5 and TRBJ1-2; D unclear. The CDR3: CASSYSGNYGYTF. The CDR3 DNA reads TGTGCCAGCAGTTACTCAGGGAACTATGGCTACACCTTC.